This TCR beta chain was recovered during a study of shared clonotypes between healthy human individuals. Study-level information: CD4 naive and memory got three plates each, CD8 naive two, CD8 memory one.

CDR3 length equals 16 residues. Trimming removed 0 bases at V and 2 bases at J, with 12 bases between. CDR1 SGHNT and CDR2 YYREEE come from the germline V gene (reference sequence). As regards this clone: The target antigen is unknown.

Partitioning of CD4+ cells yielded a CD45RA+ naive subset and a CD45RA-negative memory subset. Produced via immunoSEQ multiplex PCR; TCRdb's table is partial and in-frame only. Of 950,000 to 1,100,000 clones listed, approximately 80% were seen once; the top ten hold 0.5% to 0.65%. Regarding the study as a whole: Naive subsets generally exceeded memory subsets in estimated richness. Approximately 4.5% was the fraction of naive CD4 clonotypes found shared across a few donors.

The chain recombines TRBV5-4 with TRBJ1-3; no clear D gene. The clonotype originates from a man in his late teens or twenties in good health. Some clones in this sample may be carry-over from other donors' samples. Source material: memory CD4+ T cells from PBMCs. The subset is: CD45RA-negative fraction. The CDR3 sequence is CASSLAPGRTGNTIYF. DNA of the CDR3: TGTGCCAGCAGCTTGGCCCCGGGCCGGACTGGAAACACCATATATTTT.